The 25 T cell receptor beta chains reported below all come from one sample, sequenced in a study of cytomegalovirus exposure and HLA in healthy donors (dated by TCRdb to 2016 to 2017). Library preparation used the immunoSEQ multiplex PCR assay. TCRdb took this table from immuneACCESS and kept in-frame rearrangements with V and J called. Such tables lack part of the clones; where checked against another copy, unresolved V genes explain under half of the gap, and the rest is unexplained. In all, the sample holds 90,000 to 120,000 clones, and around 85% of those were seen once. The ten largest clones add up to around 3% of the sample. The sequenced material came from PBMCs. The receptors were gathered from a woman between 18 and 29 years old in good health and CMV-seronegative.

This chain links TRBV28 with TRBJ1-4; no definite D call. Between the trimmed V and J ends, which lost 6 bases and 7 bases, there was a span of 12 bases. Germline V gene lookup returns CDR1 MDHEN and CDR2 SYDVKM. The CDR3 extends over 13 amino acids. This CDR3 is CASSFQTREKLFF. The CDR3 DNA sequence: TGTGCCAGCAGCTTCCAGACTCGTGAAAAACTGTTTTTT.

The CDR3 nucleotides read TGTGCCAGCAGTCCCGGACAGGGGGTGGCTAGCTACACCTTC. Protein: CASSPGQGVASYTF. The genes are TRBV27 and TRBJ1-2, with 10 bases identical to TRBD1. The CDR3 is 14 amino acids. The germline V gene encodes CDR1 MNHEY and CDR2 SMNVEV (reference sequence). The V gene end was trimmed by 5 bases and the J gene end by 9 bases; junction bases not matched to a gene: 9.

V gene TRBV6-6 combines with J gene TRBJ1-4; D ambiguous. CDR1 and CDR2 from the germline V gene are MNHNY and SVGAGI (reference sequence). The CDR3 runs to 15 residues. Trimming cost V 5 bases and J 0 bases, with 10 bases left between them. CDR3 sequence (DNA): TGTGCCAGCAGTGGCCCGATAACAACTAATGAAAAACTGTTTTTT. Protein sequence: CASSGPITTNEKLFF.

Notes on this clone: Compared with germline, one end of the junction differs, possibly owing to a read error. The genes are TRBV5-1 and TRBJ2-1; 10 bases align to TRBD2. The CDR3 runs to 16 residues. Germline values: CDR1 SGHRS, CDR2 YFSETQ. The CDR3 here is CASSGESGTSGTVWVF. CDR3 DNA: TGCGCCAGCAGCGGCGAGAGTGGTACTAGCGGGACCGTTTGGGTCTTC.

Written as DNA, the CDR3 is TGCGCCAGCAGCCCCTATTCTAGCGGGGGAAACACCGGGGAGCTGTTTTTT. Its protein is CASSPYSSGGNTGELFF. The chain uses TRBV4-1 and TRBJ2-2; 10 bases match TRBD2. This CDR3 is 17 amino acids long. The germline V gene has CDR1 MGHRA and CDR2 YSYEKL. With 4 bases clipped from V and 2 bases from J, the junction kept 7 bases outside the gene matches.

V and J are TRBV19 and TRBJ1-2; TRBD1 aligns across 9 bases. The CDR3 has 14 amino acids. V dropped 6 bases and J dropped 8; count of bases not matched to a gene: 10. From germline, CDR1 is LNHDA and CDR2 SQIVND (reference sequence). CDR3 nucleotide sequence: TGTGCCAGTAGAACCGGGACAGGGCTCGGGGGCTACACCTTC. Residues: CASRTGTGLGGYTF. The variable domain in full, with the rest retrieved from reference TRBV19 and TRBJ1-2, is DGGITQSPKYLFRKEGQNVTLSCEQNLNHDAMYWYRQDPGQGLRLIYYSQIVNDFQKGDIAEGYSVSREKKESFPLTVTSAQKNPTAFYLCASRTGTGLGGYTFGSGTRLTVV.

This clone was seen a single time. This rearrangement joins TRBV10-3 to TRBJ2-1, with D tentatively TRBD2 (5 bases). V was trimmed by 3 bases and J by 9 bases, leaving 9 bases between them. This CDR3 is built from 12 residues. The germline gives CDR1 ENHRY, CDR2 SYGVKD. This chain's CDR3 is CAISDGGGEQFF. Written as DNA, the CDR3 is TGTGCCATCAGTGACGGAGGCGGTGAGCAGTTCTTC.

The gene calls are TRBV18 and TRBJ2-7; TRBD2 matches 12 bases. Trimming at V came to 3 bases and at J to 0 bases, leaving 9 bases not matched to a gene. CDR3 size: 18 residues. The germline gives CDR1 KGHSH, CDR2 LQKENI. CDR3 DNA: TGTGCCAGCTCACCGGGGGTTGGACTAGCGGGGTTCTCCTACGAGCAGTACTTC. Its translation is CASSPGVGLAGFSYEQYF.

The CDR3 region is CASSFYRGAREKLFF. The CDR3 region has the DNA TGTGCCAGCAGCTTCTACAGGGGCGCGCGGGAAAAACTGTTTTTT. The rearrangement uses TRBV5-6 and TRBJ1-4; 7 bases match TRBD1. From germline, CDR1 is SGHDT and CDR2 YYEEEE. V gave up 2 bases and J gave up 8 bases; unmatched junction bases: 9. The CDR3 contains 15 residues.

The chain carries TRBV5-1 and TRBJ2-6, with D possibly being TRBD1 (7 bases). V gave up 0 bases and J gave up 0 bases, with 19 bases separating them. CDR1 SGHRS and CDR2 YFSETQ come from the germline V gene. The CDR3 runs to 20 residues. In DNA form, the CDR3 reads TGCGCCAGCAGCTTGGAGTTTATGGCAGGGGGGTTCTCTGGGGCCAACGTCCTGACTTTC. Its protein is CASSLEFMAGGFSGANVLTF.

The rearrangement uses TRBV6-1 and TRBJ2-7; 7 nucleotides match TRBD1. CDR3 length: 16 amino acids. V lost 1 base to trimming and J lost 0 bases; unmatched junction nucleotides: 6. Looked up from germline, CDR1 is MNHNS and CDR2 is SASEGT. The CDR3 is CASSEGTGMPSYEQYF. As DNA, the CDR3 is TGTGCCAGCAGTGAAGGGACAGGTATGCCCTCCTACGAGCAGTACTTC.

CDR3 residues: CASRTDRVFVYGYTF. CDR3 sequence (DNA): TGTGCCAGCAGAACAGACAGGGTTTTCGTTTATGGCTACACCTTC. This chain uses TRBV5-6 with TRBJ1-2; 7 bases match TRBD1. Trimming took 5 bases from V and 5 from J; bases not matched to a gene: 12. CDR3 length equals 15 residues. Germline CDR1 and CDR2: SGHDT and YYEEEE.

J is TRBJ1-1 and V is TRBV7-2, with 9 bases lining up with TRBD1. The CDR3 contains 13 residues. Trimming took 6 bases from V and 7 from J; bases not matched to a gene: 6. CDR1 and CDR2 (germline): SGHTA, FQGNSA. The CDR3: CASSFTGGFEAFF. CDR3 DNA sequence: TGTGCCAGCAGTTTCACAGGGGGCTTTGAAGCTTTCTTT.

Written as DNA, the CDR3 is TGTGCCAGCAGCTCCTCCGGGACAGCAGAGCAGTACTTC. Protein: CASSSSGTAEQYF. The chain recombines TRBV7-8 with TRBJ2-7, with 7 bases that match TRBD1. The V and J ends lost 4 bases and 7 bases, in that order; junction bases with no gene match: 7. The CDR3 runs to 13 residues. Germline-derived CDR1 and CDR2 are SGHVS and FQNEAQ.

This chain uses TRBV6-1 with TRBJ2-1; D might be TRBD1 (6 bases). Germline V gene lookup returns CDR1 MNHNS and CDR2 SASEGT. V lost 4 bases to trimming and J lost 1 base, with 11 bases between them. CDR3 length: 15 amino acids. CDR3 sequence: CASSVGRGSYNEQFF. The CDR3, as DNA: TGTGCCAGCAGTGTCGGCAGGGGATCCTACAATGAGCAGTTCTTC.

This chain joins TRBV5-1 and TRBJ1-2; weak D call: TRBD1 (6 bases). CDR1 is SGHRS, CDR2 YFSETQ, per germline. Trimming took 3 bases from V and 8 from J, leaving 14 bases between them. CDR3 length: 13 residues. The CDR3 sequence is CASSSTGPTGYTF. The DNA for the CDR3 is TGCGCCAGCAGCTCGACAGGACCCACCGGCTACACCTTC.

This clone turned up a few times. This chain uses TRBV2 with TRBJ1-5; a weak D match, TRBD1 (5 bases). Trimming stripped 4 bases from V and 4 bases from J, with 14 bases between. The CDR3 extends over 15 amino acids. In germline, CDR1 is SNHLY, CDR2 FYNNEI. The CDR3: CASSAGRVGNQPQHF. The CDR3 DNA is TGTGCCAGCAGTGCGGGCAGGGTAGGGAATCAGCCCCAGCATTTT.

The CDR3: CASSYSRQGWSYEQYF. The CDR3 DNA is TGTGCCAGCAGTTACTCCCGGCAGGGTTGGTCCTACGAGCAGTACTTC. The chain links TRBV6-5 to TRBJ2-7; a possible D gene is TRBD1 (5 bases). CDR1 and CDR2 (germline): MNHEY, SVGAGI. V was clipped by 0 bases and J by 1 base, with 13 bases between them. CDR3 length equals 16 residues.

The chain joins TRBV28 to TRBJ1-5; D unresolved. CDR1 and CDR2 from the germline V gene are MDHEN and SYDVKM. The ends were cut back, 1 base at V and 3 bases at J, with 7 bases in the middle. The length of the CDR3 is 14 residues. In DNA form, the CDR3 reads TGTGCCAGCAGTTTATCACAGTACAATCAGCCCCAGCATTTT. This sequence encodes CASSLSQYNQPQHF.

The chain has TRBV14 and TRBJ1-2, with D perhaps TRBD1 (5 bases). CDR3 size: 15 residues. The V end was cut by 3 bases, the J end by 1 base, with 12 bases between. The germline V gene has CDR1 SGHDN and CDR2 FVKESK. This CDR3 reads CASSHIGGGNYGYTF. CDR3 coding DNA: TGTGCCAGCAGCCATATCGGGGGGGGTAACTATGGCTACACCTTC.

The chain joins TRBV27 to TRBJ1-4; D is unclear. The CDR3 consists of 13 residues. V dropped 4 bases and J dropped 4 bases, with 7 bases sitting between them. The germline gives CDR1 MNHEY, CDR2 SMNVEV (reference sequence). CDR3 nucleotides: TGTGCCAGCAGTTCGGTGAATAATGAAAAACTGTTTTTT. Translation: CASSSVNNEKLFF.

The genes are TRBV5-1 and TRBJ2-7; 7 nucleotides agree with TRBD1. Unmatched junction bases numbered 1, after V lost 2 bases and J lost 5 bases. The CDR3 is made up of 12 amino acids. Germline V gene data show CDR1 as SGHRS and CDR2 as YFSETQ. In nucleotides, the CDR3 is TGCGCCAGCAGCTTTACAGGGGACGAGCAGTACTTC. Translation gives CASSFTGDEQYF.

The rearrangement joins TRBV2 to TRBJ2-7; no definite D call. The germline V gene has CDR1 SNHLY and CDR2 FYNNEI. The CDR3 loop spans 12 amino acids. Trimming removed 3 bases at V and 3 bases at J, with 6 bases between. CDR3 coding DNA: TGTGCCAGCAGTGACCTCCGCTACGAGCAGTACTTC. Amino acid sequence: CASSDLRYEQYF. The full variable domain, rest sourced from reference TRBV2 and TRBJ2-7, is EPEVTQTPSHQVTQMGQEVILRCVPISNHLYFYWYRQILGQKVEFLVSFYNNEISEKSEIFDDQFSVERPDGSNFTLKIRSTKLEDSAMYFCASSDLRYEQYFGPGTRLTVT.

This chain uses TRBV6-1 with TRBJ1-5, with D tentatively TRBD1 (6 bases). Germline V lookup: CDR1 MNHNS, CDR2 SASEGT. The CDR3 is 15 amino acids. Trimming removed 3 bases at V and 4 bases at J, with 13 bases between. Here the CDR3 reads CASSDFTGQNQPQHF. As DNA, the CDR3 is TGTGCCAGCAGTGATTTCACAGGACAGAATCAGCCCCAGCATTTT.

V is TRBV5-4 and J is TRBJ2-2, with unresolved D. Trimming removed 4 bases from V and 1 base from J, with 14 bases in between. Germline CDR1 and CDR2: SGHNT and YYREEE (reference sequence). CDR3 size: 16 residues. CDR3 sequence: CASSPQAGQNTGELFF. The CDR3, as DNA: TGTGCCAGCAGCCCACAAGCTGGGCAGAACACCGGGGAGCTGTTTTTT.